The 20 T cell receptor beta chains listed next were all sequenced from one sample in a study of control samples from healthy donors and cancer patients. This table comes from immunoSEQ multiplex PCR, and its TCRdb copy is limited to in-frame clones, with some not included. The sample consists of 120,000 or so clones, approximately 87% of them appearing once. The sequencing sample was made of blood. These receptors were taken from a man in his 60s in good health.

J is TRBJ1-4 and V is TRBV30; D ambiguous. Germline CDR1 reads GTSNPN; CDR2 reads SVGIG (reference sequence). Trimming took off 4 bases at V and 0 bases at J, with 21 bases between the two ends. The CDR3 has 18 residues. CDR3 sequence: CAWTLGPRTDTTNEKLFF. As DNA, the CDR3 is TGTGCCTGGACCTTGGGCCCTCGGACCGACACAACTAATGAAAAACTGTTTTTT.

This clone was seen only once. The rearrangement joins TRBV3-1 (or the pseudogene TRBV3-2) to TRBJ2-7, with TRBD1 as a possible D gene (5 bases). Per the germline V gene, CDR1 is LGHDT and CDR2 is YNNKEL (reference sequence). Trimming removed 2 bases at V and 8 bases at J, with 16 bases between. The CDR3 is made up of 14 amino acids. The CDR3 region is CASSQSGPSNKQYF. The CDR3 DNA follows: TGTGCCAGCAGCCAATCAGGGCCATCCAACAAGCAGTACTTC.

Only a few counts were recorded for this clone. The chain carries TRBV7-2 and TRBJ1-3; D is unclear. V was pared by 2 bases and J by 5 bases, with 22 bases between. This CDR3 has 18 residues. CDR1 is SGHTA and CDR2 is FQGNSA in the germline V gene. DNA for the CDR3: TGTGCCAGCAGCTTAACGAACCCAGAGACACTACCTCGAAACACCATATATTTT. It yields the protein CASSLTNPETLPRNTIYF.

This chain links TRBV28 with TRBJ2-2; TRBD1 might be the D (6 bases). The ends were cut back, 2 bases at V and 5 bases at J, with 9 bases in the middle. CDR3 length equals 14 residues. Germline V lookup: CDR1 MDHEN, CDR2 SYDVKM. CDR3 sequence (DNA): TGTGCCAGCAGTTTACCCACAGGGACCGGGGAGCTGTTTTTT. Translation gives CASSLPTGTGELFF.

J is TRBJ1-1 and V is TRBV27; TRBD1 matches at 12 bases. J was trimmed by 4 bases and V by 3 bases; bases with no gene match: 9. Germline CDR1 MNHEY, CDR2 SMNVEV (reference sequence). The CDR3 spans 17 residues. CDR3 sequence: CASSLGQGAPRGTEAFF. The CDR3, as DNA: TGTGCCAGCAGTTTGGGACAGGGGGCGCCCCGTGGCACTGAAGCTTTCTTT.

This chain links TRBV6-5 with TRBJ1-1, with 9 bases aligning to TRBD1. The CDR3 runs to 14 residues. V shed 2 bases, J shed 11 bases, and the junction held 9 bases outside the gene matches. CDR1 MNHEY and CDR2 SVGAGI come from the germline V gene. CDR3 loop: CASSYTTGGAEAFF. CDR3 sequence (DNA): TGTGCCAGCAGTTACACCACAGGGGGCGCGGAGGCTTTCTTT.

This sequence joins TRBV18 and TRBJ1-1; D is uncertain. CDR3 length: 14 residues. CDR1 and CDR2 from the germline V gene are KGHSH and LQKENI. V shed 3 bases and J shed 2 bases, with 10 bases lying between them. The CDR3, as DNA: TGTGCCAGCTCACCGACGACCCTAAACACTGAAGCTTTCTTT. It specifies CASSPTTLNTEAFF.

The chain combines TRBV18 with TRBJ1-6; the D gene is possibly TRBD1 (6 bases). In germline, CDR1 is KGHSH, CDR2 LQKENI. This CDR3 contains 14 residues. Between the trimmed V and J ends, which lost 4 bases and 5 bases, there was a span of 9 bases. In DNA form, the CDR3 reads TGTGCCAGCTCACGGACAGAGAATAATTCACCCCTCCACTTT. This sequence encodes CASSRTENNSPLHF.

V and J are TRBV3-1 (or the pseudogene TRBV3-2) and TRBJ1-2, with D uncertain. The CDR3 has 15 amino acids. Germline V CDR1 and CDR2: LGHDT, YNNKEL (reference sequence). V lost 2 bases, J lost 2 bases, and 12 bases lay in between. CDR3 DNA sequence: TGTGCCAGCAGCCAATCCAAGTTGGGGAACTATGGCTACACCTTC. Translating it yields CASSQSKLGNYGYTF.

J is TRBJ2-7 and V is TRBV7-9; 8 bases are shared with TRBD1. CDR1 SEHNR and CDR2 FQNEAQ come from the germline V gene (reference sequence). V shed 4 bases and J 3 bases; nucleotides not matched to a gene: 14. The CDR3 is made up of 17 amino acids. The CDR3 reads CASSSRVQGANYYEQYF. The CDR3 nucleotides read TGTGCCAGCAGCTCACGAGTTCAGGGGGCAAATTACTACGAGCAGTACTTC.

The rearrangement joins TRBV4-1 to TRBJ1-2; D ambiguous. The CDR3 is made up of 16 amino acids. V gave up 1 base and J gave up 4 bases, with 16 bases separating them. Germline V lookup: CDR1 MGHRA, CDR2 YSYEKL. The CDR3 DNA reads TGCGCCAGCAGCCAAGCGCCCCCCAGCTTTAGCTATGGCTACACCTTC. Its translation: CASSQAPPSFSYGYTF.

The rearrangement links TRBV19 to TRBJ1-6; 9 nucleotides match TRBD1. The CDR3 length is 14 residues. The ends lost 5 bases at V and 6 bases at J; junction bases unmatched: 2. Looked up from germline, CDR1 is LNHDA and CDR2 is SQIVND (reference sequence). The CDR3 loop reads CASSPGQGNSPLHF. The CDR3, as DNA: TGTGCCAGTAGTCCGGGACAGGGTAATTCACCCCTCCACTTT.

This clone was counted between two and nine times. V and J are TRBV28 and TRBJ1-4; D remains ambiguous. The ends were cut back, 6 bases at V and 8 bases at J, with 10 bases in the middle. This CDR3 has 12 amino acids. Germline assignment: CDR1 MDHEN and CDR2 SYDVKM. The CDR3 reads CASRTRLEKLFF. The CDR3 region has the DNA TGTGCCAGCAGGACGAGGCTAGAAAAACTGTTTTTT. The complete variable domain, with remaining parts taken from reference TRBV28 and TRBJ1-4, reads DVKVTQSSRYLVKRTGEKVFLECVQDMDHENMFWYRQDPGLGLRLIYFSYDVKMKEKGDIPEGYSVSREKKERFSLILESASTNQTSMYLCASRTRLEKLFFGSGTQLSVL.

CDR3 nucleotide sequence: TGTGCCAGCAGTGCGACAGGGGGCCAAGAGACCCAGTACTTC. It specifies CASSATGGQETQYF. The chain is built from TRBV28 and TRBJ2-5, with 9 bases matching TRBD1. V gave up 5 bases and J gave up 1 base; unmatched junction bases: 2. Germline-derived CDR1 and CDR2 are MDHEN and SYDVKM. The CDR3 is 14 residues long.

The chain joins TRBV7-6 to TRBJ1-3; no definite D call. The CDR3 runs to 14 residues. The germline V gene has CDR1 SGHVS and CDR2 FNYEAQ. V dropped 4 bases and J dropped 0 bases, with 7 bases sitting between them. The CDR3 here is CASSSSGSGNTIYF. CDR3 coding DNA: TGTGCCAGCAGCTCCTCGGGCTCTGGAAACACCATATATTTT.

V gene TRBV7-2 combines with J gene TRBJ2-3, with 7 bases identical to TRBD2. CDR1 is SGHTA, CDR2 FQGNSA, per germline. This CDR3 has 15 residues. Trimming took 1 base from V and 4 from J; bases not matched to a gene: 5. The CDR3 region has the DNA TGTGCCAGCAGCTTAGGCGGGGGAGGGTCAGATACGCAGTATTTT. Its protein is CASSLGGGGSDTQYF. Looking up the rest from reference TRBV7-2 and TRBJ2-3 gives the full variable domain: GAGVSQSPSNKVTEKGKDVELRCDPISGHTALYWYRQSLGQGLEFLIYFQGNSAPDKSGLPSDRFSAERTGGSVSTLTIQRTQQEDSAVYLCASSLGGGGSDTQYFGPGTRLTVL.

CDR3 coding DNA: TGTGCCAGCAGCTTAGAGGGTACCTACGAGCAGTACTTC. This translates into CASSLEGTYEQYF. The genes are TRBV7-2 and TRBJ2-7; D unclear. Germline V CDR1 and CDR2: SGHTA, FQGNSA. Trimming shortened V by 1 base and J by 2 bases, and 6 bases separated the two germline ends. CDR3 size: 13 residues.

The chain links TRBV18 to TRBJ2-7; tentatively, D is TRBD1 or TRBD2 (5 bases each). CDR1 and CDR2 from the germline V gene are KGHSH and LQKENI. Trimming took 5 bases from V and 3 from J, leaving 14 bases between them. The CDR3 totals 14 residues. The CDR3 nucleotides are TGTGCCAGCTCATCCCGGGACCTTCTCTACGAGCAGTACTTC. Amino acid sequence: CASSSRDLLYEQYF.

The rearrangement uses TRBV4-2 and TRBJ2-7; no firm D call. CDR1 is LGHNA and CDR2 is YNFKEQ in the germline V gene. V lost 1 base to trimming and J lost 3 bases, with 13 bases between them. This CDR3 contains 15 residues. The CDR3 DNA is TGTGCCAGCAGCCAAGTATTTCCGCAGCTCTACGAGCAGTACTTC. Translating it yields CASSQVFPQLYEQYF.

The chain uses TRBV5-1 and TRBJ1-2; D is unclear. Trimming removed 4 bases from V and 7 bases from J, with 14 bases in between. The CDR3 has 13 residues. Looked up from germline, CDR1 is SGHRS and CDR2 is YFSETQ. The CDR3 loop reads CASSQQMGSGYTF. CDR3 nucleotides: TGCGCCAGCAGCCAACAAATGGGATCTGGCTACACCTTC.